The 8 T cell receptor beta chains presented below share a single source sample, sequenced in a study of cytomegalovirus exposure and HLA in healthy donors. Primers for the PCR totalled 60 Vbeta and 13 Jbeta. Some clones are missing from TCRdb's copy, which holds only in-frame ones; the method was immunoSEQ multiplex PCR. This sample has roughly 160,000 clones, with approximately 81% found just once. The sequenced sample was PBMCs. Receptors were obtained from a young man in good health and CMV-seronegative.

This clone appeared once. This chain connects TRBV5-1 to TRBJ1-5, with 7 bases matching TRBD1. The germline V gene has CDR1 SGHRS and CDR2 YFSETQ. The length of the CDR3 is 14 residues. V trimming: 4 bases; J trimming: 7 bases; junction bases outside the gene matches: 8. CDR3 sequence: CASSETGSGQPQHF. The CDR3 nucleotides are TGCGCCAGCAGCGAGACAGGGTCCGGACAGCCCCAGCATTTT.

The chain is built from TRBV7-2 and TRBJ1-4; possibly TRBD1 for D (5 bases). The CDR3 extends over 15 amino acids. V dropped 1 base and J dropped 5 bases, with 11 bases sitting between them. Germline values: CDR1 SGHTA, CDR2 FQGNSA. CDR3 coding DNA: TGTGCCAGCAGCTTAGGGTCGACAGCAAATGAAAAACTGTTTTTT. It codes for CASSLGSTANEKLFF.

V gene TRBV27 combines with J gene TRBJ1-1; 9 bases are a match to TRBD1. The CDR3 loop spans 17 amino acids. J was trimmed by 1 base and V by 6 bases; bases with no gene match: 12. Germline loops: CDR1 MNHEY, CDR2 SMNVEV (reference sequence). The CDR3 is CASSDRGNPSENTEAFF. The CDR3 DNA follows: TGTGCCAGCAGCGACAGGGGGAATCCTTCGGAGAACACTGAAGCTTTCTTT.

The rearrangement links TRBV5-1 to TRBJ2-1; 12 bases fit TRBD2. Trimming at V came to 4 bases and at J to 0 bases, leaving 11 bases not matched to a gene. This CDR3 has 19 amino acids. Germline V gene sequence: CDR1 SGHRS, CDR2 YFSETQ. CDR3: CASSPLLAGGVNSYNEQFF. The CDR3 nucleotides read TGCGCCAGCAGCCCCTTACTAGCGGGGGGCGTAAACTCCTACAATGAGCAGTTCTTC.

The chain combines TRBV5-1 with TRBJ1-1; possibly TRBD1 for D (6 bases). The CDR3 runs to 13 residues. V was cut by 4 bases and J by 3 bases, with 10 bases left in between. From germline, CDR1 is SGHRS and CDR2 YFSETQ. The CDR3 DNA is TGCGCCAGCAGCACCACAGGGTACACTGAAGCTTTCTTT. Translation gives CASSTTGYTEAFF.

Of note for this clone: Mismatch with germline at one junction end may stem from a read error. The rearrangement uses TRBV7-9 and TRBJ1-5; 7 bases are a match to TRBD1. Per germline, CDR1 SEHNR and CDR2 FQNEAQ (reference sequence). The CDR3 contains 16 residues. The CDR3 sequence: CSSSLRRGLDGQPQHF. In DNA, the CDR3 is TGTTCCAGCAGCCTCAGAAGGGGGCTCGACGGTCAGCCCCAGCATTTT.

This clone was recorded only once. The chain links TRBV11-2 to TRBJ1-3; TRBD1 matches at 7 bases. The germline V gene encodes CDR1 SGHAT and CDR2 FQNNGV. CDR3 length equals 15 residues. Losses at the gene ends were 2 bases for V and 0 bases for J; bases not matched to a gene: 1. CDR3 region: CASSLWDSSGNTIYF. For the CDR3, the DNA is TGTGCCAGCAGCTTATGGGACAGCTCTGGAAACACCATATATTTT.

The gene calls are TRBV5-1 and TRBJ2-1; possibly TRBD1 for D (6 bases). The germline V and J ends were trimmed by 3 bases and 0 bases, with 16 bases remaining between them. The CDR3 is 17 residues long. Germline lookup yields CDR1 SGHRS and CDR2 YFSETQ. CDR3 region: CASSSMMGASSYNEQFF. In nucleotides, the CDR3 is TGCGCCAGCAGCTCAATGATGGGGGCGTCCTCCTACAATGAGCAGTTCTTC.